This T cell receptor (beta chain) was obtained from a study of T cell repertoires in cytomegalovirus infection. On the study more broadly: Evidence of both CMV infection and a matching HLA type came from public TCR beta signatures.

This clonotype has more than one count but fewer than ten. What it binds is not known. TCRdb ran MiXCR on the reads and lists one entry per CDR3 protein. Of some 270,000 distinct CDR3 sequences listed, around 15% were seen once; the top ten hold about 45%. Study-wide results and caveats: CMV carriers with the relevant HLA were identified by cumulative public TCR beta family frequency. CMV-specific TCR beta clonotypes restricted by HLA-C dominated the ex vivo response.

Germline CDR1 is SEHNR and CDR2 is FQNEAQ (reference sequence). The length of the CDR3 is 14 residues. V lost 1 base and J lost 3, with 8 bases in between. The gene calls are TRBV7-9 and TRBJ2-3; D gene ambiguous. The TCR was taken from a human donor in good health (CMV status not recorded). Some clones in this sample may be carry-over from other donors' samples. Sequencing used CD8+ T cells from PBMCs. The CDR3 here is CASSLGDVTDTQYF. CDR3 in DNA: TGTGCCAGCAGCTTAGGGGATGTGACAGATACGCAGTATTTT.